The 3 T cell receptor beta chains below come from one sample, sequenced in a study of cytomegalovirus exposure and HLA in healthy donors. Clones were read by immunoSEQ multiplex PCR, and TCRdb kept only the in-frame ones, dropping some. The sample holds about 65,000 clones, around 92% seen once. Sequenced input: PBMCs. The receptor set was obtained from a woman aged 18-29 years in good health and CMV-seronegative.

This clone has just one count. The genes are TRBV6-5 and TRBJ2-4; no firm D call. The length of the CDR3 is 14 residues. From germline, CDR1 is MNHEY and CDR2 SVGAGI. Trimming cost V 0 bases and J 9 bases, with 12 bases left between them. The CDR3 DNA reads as TGTGCCAGCAGTTACTCCCACGGGTACGGCATTCAGTACTTC. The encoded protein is CASSYSHGYGIQYF.

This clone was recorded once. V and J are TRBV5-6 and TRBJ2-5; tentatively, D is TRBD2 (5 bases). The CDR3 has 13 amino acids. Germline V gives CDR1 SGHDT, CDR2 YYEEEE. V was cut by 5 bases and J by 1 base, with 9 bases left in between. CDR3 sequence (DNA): TGTGCCAGCAGGAGGGTCGGCCAAGAGACCCAGTACTTC. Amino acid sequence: CASRRVGQETQYF.

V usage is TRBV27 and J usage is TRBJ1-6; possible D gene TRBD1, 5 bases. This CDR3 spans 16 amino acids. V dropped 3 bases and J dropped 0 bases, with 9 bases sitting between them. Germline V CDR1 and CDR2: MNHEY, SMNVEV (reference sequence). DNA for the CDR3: TGTGCCAGCAGTTTCAACAGGCACTCCTATAATTCACCCCTCCACTTT. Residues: CASSFNRHSYNSPLHF.